Listed below are T cell receptor beta chains from one sample, sequenced in a study of CD8 T cells in ankylosing spondylitis. TCRdb ran MiXCR on the 5' RACE reads and lists one entry per CDR3 protein. The sample shows 200,000 to 250,000 distinct CDR3 sequences, 30% to 40% of them seen only once. The specimen sequenced was blood, either unsorted or a sorted T cell fraction (not recorded which). These receptors all stem from a male donor with ankylosing spondylitis or in good health (not recorded which). Each CDR3 is given with its conserved first and last residue. Size tells how often a clone was seen (once, few, many) or the class of an expanded clone, and some rows leave it out.

cdr3_aa v_call clone_size
CASRPSGGASHEQYF TRBV6-1 few
CASSQEGWDGSSYEQYF TRBV4-2 -
CASTHQGGGSTDTQYF TRBV12-3/TRBV12-4 few
CASSSPGSWEGYTF TRBV12-3/TRBV12-4 -
CASSPRSAGEKLFF TRBV18 -
CSARPRDLPPLHF TRBV20-1 -
CSARGATRAGFNEQFF TRBV20-1 -
CAIPHRQTGYGYTF TRBV10-3 -
CSARTGLRNYGYTF TRBV20-1 -
CASSLVGFPDTQYF TRBV7-3 few
CSARTSSPAISYNEQFF TRBV20-1 -
CASSFSGGNQPQHF TRBV12-3/TRBV12-4 many
CSASRQGLPDTQYF TRBV20-1 -
CASSETARTEAFF TRBV10-2 -
CASSPIQETQYF TRBV6-1 -
CASSSPETQYF TRBV7-9 -
CSAGLAGDSYNEQFF TRBV29-1 few
CATSGERDTQYF TRBV10-3 -
CASSLTSEGSGYTF TRBV12-3/TRBV12-4 -
CASSQRLGENTEAFF TRBV4-2 -
CSVRGGQETQYF TRBV29-1 -
CASSRGGYGYTF TRBV7-9 -
CASSYPGQATEAFF TRBV6-5 -
CASSRVSAEGSNQPQHF TRBV7-9 once
CSAKGQTNTGELFF TRBV20-1 -
CASSHRDREGDEQFF TRBV7-8 -
CASIADRARNTIYF TRBV12-3/TRBV12-4 few
CASSKVWGSTDTQYF TRBV21-1 -
CASSSATVPQETQYF TRBV28 -
CASSSHYQGAEAFF TRBV12-3/TRBV12-4 few
CSADRGRNTGELFF TRBV20-1 -
CASTLAPRFGLFF TRBV12-3/TRBV12-4 -
CASSLVLRGETQYF TRBV5-1 -
CASTPWGTGGSETQYF TRBV28 few
CATSRDPGILYEQYF TRBV15 few
CSVEGESNTGELFF TRBV29-1 -
CATSRSRNTGELFF TRBV15 -
CASSLPTAYQETQYF TRBV28 -
CSARGGLATAYNEQFF TRBV20-1 -
CASSLGTSRFVNEQFF TRBV7-2 -
CASSAYRGDTEAFF TRBV9 few
CASSYLMNTEAFF TRBV6-5 -
CSASGPTSTDTQYF TRBV20-1 -
CASSLGSSSWTDTQYF TRBV7-8 -
CSVIRAGEAQETQYF TRBV29-1 few
CASSYGAAGVPDTQYF TRBV6-5 few
CSARYRSGQGRDGYTF TRBV20-1 few
CASSHAATSNQPQHF TRBV28 -